The entry that follows covers one TCR beta chain sequence. Its matching antigen is unknown. The CDR3 is 12 amino acids. Trimming removed 0 bases from V and 5 bases from J, with 4 bases in between. Germline values: CDR1 SGHDN, CDR2 FVKESK. The entry originates in a study of radiotherapy plus CTLA-4 blockade in lung cancer. For the study at large: Objective responses were documented in over 15% of patients, with disease control in approximately 31%.

The data were produced by immunoSEQ multiplex PCR, yet TCRdb's version contains in-frame clones alone and is incomplete. The sample has tens of thousands of clones; around four fifths are singletons. Study-wide results and limits: How blood T cell clones changed early, along with interferon-beta, reportedly forecast response best.

The receptor was derived from a human donor with non-small cell lung cancer who had stable disease on radiotherapy plus ipilimumab. This specimen consisted of peripheral blood, obtained from a patient treated with radiotherapy plus ipilimumab. J is TRBJ2-5 and V is TRBV14; the D is unclear. The CDR3 loop is CASSQDTETQYF. The CDR3 DNA reads as TGTGCCAGCAGCCAAGATACGGAGACCCAGTACTTC.